These 27 T cell receptor beta chains share one sample of origin, sequenced in a study of cytomegalovirus exposure and HLA in healthy donors. PCR primers comprised 60 Vbeta and 13 Jbeta primers. Profiling relied on immunoSEQ multiplex PCR, and the TCRdb table lists in-frame clones only, not all of them. Its table lists about 200,000 clones. Material for sequencing was PBMCs. All receptors come from a girl aged 2-10 years in good health and CMV-seropositive.

The chain carries TRBV5-4 and TRBJ2-3, with D tentatively TRBD1 (6 bases). This CDR3 region has 16 residues. V was clipped by 3 bases and J by 2 bases, with 16 bases between them. Germline V gene sequence: CDR1 SGHNT, CDR2 YYREEE (reference sequence). CDR3 region: CASSSQTGYHTDTQYF. The CDR3, as DNA: TGTGCCAGCAGCTCACAAACAGGGTACCACACAGATACGCAGTATTTT.

The genes are TRBV6-1 and TRBJ1-5; tentatively, D is TRBD1 (6 bases). The germline CDR1 and CDR2 sequences are MNHNS and SASEGT. The CDR3 has 16 residues. Trimming stripped 2 bases from V and 0 bases from J, with 11 bases between. The CDR3 DNA sequence: TGTGCCAGCAGTGAAAATTTGGGGGCTAGCAATCAGCCCCAGCATTTT. This translates into CASSENLGASNQPQHF.

The chain couples TRBV5-4 to TRBJ2-5; 8 nucleotides agree with TRBD2. From germline, CDR1 is SGHNT and CDR2 YYREEE (reference sequence). V shed 2 bases and J 2 bases; nucleotides not matched to a gene: 2. The CDR3 is 14 amino acids. The CDR3 coding sequence is TGTGCCAGCAGCTTTACTAGCGGACAAGAGACCCAGTACTTC. This encodes CASSFTSGQETQYF.

This chain links TRBV5-8 with TRBJ2-5; perhaps TRBD1 as D (5 bases). Germline CDR1 reads SGHTS; CDR2 reads YDEGEE. This CDR3 is 16 amino acids long. V was clipped by 4 bases and J by 5 bases, with 21 bases between them. The CDR3 coding sequence is TGTGCCAGCAGCGTTCCTCAGGGATTCCCTAAGGAGACCCAGTACTTC. Translation: CASSVPQGFPKETQYF.

The genes are TRBV5-4 and TRBJ2-2; TRBD1 matches at 9 bases. V lost 4 bases, J lost 0 bases, and 10 bases stayed unmatched. The germline V gene encodes CDR1 SGHNT and CDR2 YYREEE (reference sequence). The CDR3 is made up of 18 amino acids. CDR3: CASSPWTGVFANTGELFF. The CDR3 DNA reads as TGTGCCAGCAGCCCGTGGACAGGGGTATTTGCGAACACCGGGGAGCTGTTTTTT.

The chain joins TRBV28 to TRBJ2-2, with TRBD1 matching over 9 bases. The CDR3 runs 14 residues. Germline-derived CDR1 and CDR2 are MDHEN and SYDVKM. J was trimmed by 8 bases and V by 6 bases; bases with no gene match: 7. The CDR3 coding sequence is TGTGCCAGCAGCGGGACAGGGCGTGGAGGGGAGCTGTTTTTT. Translating it yields CASSGTGRGGELFF.

The chain joins TRBV28 to TRBJ1-5, with a possible D match to TRBD1 (6 bases). There are 14 residues in the CDR3. V was pared by 3 bases and J by 8 bases, with 14 bases between. Per germline, CDR1 MDHEN and CDR2 SYDVKM. The CDR3 nucleotides are TGTGCCAGCAGTTTCAACAGGGAAGTGGAGCCCCAGCATTTT. Translated, it gives CASSFNREVEPQHF.

The CDR3 DNA sequence: TGTGCCAGCAGCTTGGTGACTATGAACACTGAAGCTTTCTTT. It translates to CASSLVTMNTEAFF. This chain uses TRBV5-6 with TRBJ1-1, with no clear D. Germline assignment: CDR1 SGHDT and CDR2 YYEEEE. V dropped 0 bases and J dropped 0 bases, with 6 bases sitting between them. This CDR3 spans 14 amino acids. Full variable domain (rest looked up from reference TRBV5-6 and TRBJ1-1): DAGVTQSPTHLIKTRGQQVTLRCSPKSGHDTVSWYQQALGQGPQFIFQYYEEEERQRGNFPDRFSGHQFPNYSSELNVNALLLGDSALYLCASSLVTMNTEAFFGQGTRLTVV.

The J gene is TRBJ1-2, the V gene TRBV5-1, with D maybe TRBD1 (6 bases). The V and J ends lost 2 bases and 4 bases respectively, with 12 bases between them. CDR3 length equals 14 residues. Germline CDR1 reads SGHRS; CDR2 reads YFSETQ. The CDR3 region has the DNA TGCGCCAGCAGCTTACAGGGACGGATCTATGGCTACACCTTC. It translates to CASSLQGRIYGYTF.

The V gene is TRBV6-6, the J gene TRBJ2-4, with D perhaps matching TRBD2 (5 bases). Per germline, CDR1 MNHNY and CDR2 SVGAGI (reference sequence). This CDR3 comprises 12 residues. The V end lost 3 bases, the J end lost 7 bases, and 7 bases lay between the germline ends. CDR3 sequence reads: CASSYEGNIQYF. For the CDR3, the DNA is TGTGCCAGCAGTTATGAGGGCAACATTCAGTACTTC.

This chain uses TRBV7-9 with TRBJ2-3, with a possible D match to TRBD2 (6 bases). V was shortened by 3 bases and J by 5 bases, with 12 bases between the two germline ends. CDR1 is SEHNR and CDR2 is FQNEAQ in the germline V gene (reference sequence). This CDR3 has 14 residues. CDR3 amino acids: CASSFSGGEDTQYF. The CDR3 region has the DNA TGTGCCAGCAGCTTTAGCGGAGGGGAAGATACGCAGTATTTT.

The V call is TRBV6-1, the J call TRBJ2-1; 9 positions agree with TRBD2. This CDR3 is 20 amino acids long. V dropped 1 base and J dropped 0; count of bases not matched to a gene: 13. Germline V gene lookup returns CDR1 MNHNS and CDR2 SASEGT. This CDR3 reads CASSEERLAGSLSSYNEQFF. CDR3 nucleotides: TGTGCCAGCAGTGAAGAGAGGCTAGCGGGATCATTAAGCTCCTACAATGAGCAGTTCTTC.

The chain combines TRBV29-1 with TRBJ2-3; D is unclear. Trimming left V 3 bases short and J 0 bases short, with 7 bases between. Per germline, CDR1 SQVTM and CDR2 ANQGSEA. The CDR3 runs 13 residues. The CDR3 protein is CSVDSPSTDTQYF. The CDR3 coding sequence is TGCAGCGTTGATAGTCCGAGCACAGATACGCAGTATTTT.

The genes are TRBV7-8 and TRBJ2-7, with 8 bases that match TRBD1. CDR1 and CDR2 (germline): SGHVS, FQNEAQ. This CDR3 spans 15 amino acids. V was clipped by 5 bases and J by 2 bases; unmatched bases: 8. The CDR3, as DNA: TGTGCCAGCAGCCCGGACGGGACAGGTCCCTACGAGCAGTACTTC. This gives the protein CASSPDGTGPYEQYF.

The chain combines TRBV9 with TRBJ2-2; TRBD1 matches at 10 bases. CDR1 SGDLS and CDR2 YYNGEE come from the germline V gene. The CDR3 spans 17 residues. The ends lost 0 bases at V and 2 bases at J; junction bases unmatched: 4. The CDR3 nucleotides read TGTGCCAGCAGCGTAGGGGGACAGGGGATCAACACCGGGGAGCTGTTTTTT. Translation: CASSVGGQGINTGELFF.

This rearrangement joins TRBV27 to TRBJ1-2, with 7 bases fitting TRBD1. The CDR3 consists of 14 residues. The junction had 11 bases not matched to a gene; V was cut back by 5 bases and J by 8 bases. The germline CDR1 and CDR2 sequences are MNHEY and SMNVEV (reference sequence). CDR3: CASSRLWDSNGYTF. CDR3 nucleotide sequence: TGTGCCAGCAGTCGCCTCTGGGACAGTAACGGCTACACCTTC.

The J gene is TRBJ2-7, the V gene TRBV4-1; no clear D gene. Germline V gene data show CDR1 as MGHRA and CDR2 as YSYEKL. Trimming stripped 0 bases from V and 6 bases from J, with 3 bases between. The CDR3 length is 11 residues. CDR3 region: CASSQESEQYF. CDR3 nucleotide sequence: TGCGCCAGCAGCCAAGAGAGCGAGCAGTACTTC.

The chain joins TRBV5-8 to TRBJ2-3, with D perhaps TRBD2 (6 bases). With 10 bases removed from V and 8 bases from J, the gap between germline ends came to 23 bases. Germline CDR1 reads SGHTS; CDR2 reads YDEGEE. CDR3 size: 14 residues. DNA of the CDR3: TGTGCCGGATCTAGCGCGATCGAGGGTTCTACGCAGTATTTT. Amino acids: CAGSSAIEGSTQYF. The full variable domain, with the rest looked up from reference TRBV5-8 and TRBJ2-3, is EAGVTQSPTHLIKTRGQQATLRCSPISGHTSVYWYQQALGLGLQFLLWYDEGEERNRGNFPPRFSGRQFPNYSSELNVNALELEDSALYLCAGSSAIEGSTQYFGPGTRLTVL.

The CDR3 spells CASSSSPGQSYEQYF. The CDR3 nucleotides are TGTGCCAGCAGCTCGTCTCCGGGACAGAGCTACGAGCAGTACTTC. V is TRBV7-2 and J is TRBJ2-7; TRBD1 matches 7 bases. Germline V gene data show CDR1 as SGHTA and CDR2 as FQGNSA. V dropped 4 bases and J dropped 3; count of bases not matched to a gene: 9. The CDR3 totals 15 residues.

The rearrangement joins TRBV28 to TRBJ1-5, with D tentatively TRBD1 (6 bases). The germline V gene encodes CDR1 MDHEN and CDR2 SYDVKM. This CDR3 has 14 residues. Trimming shortened V by 2 bases and J by 3 bases, and 8 bases separated the two germline ends. The CDR3 sequence is CASSLQGNNQPQHF. The CDR3 coding sequence is TGTGCCAGCAGTTTACAGGGGAACAATCAGCCCCAGCATTTT.

As concerns this clone: The same CDR3 is also encoded by other DNA sequences in this sample. The genes are TRBV7-9 and TRBJ1-1; possible D gene TRBD1, 5 bases. CDR3 length: 17 amino acids. Trimming left V 6 bases short and J 4 bases short, with 24 bases between. In germline, CDR1 is SEHNR, CDR2 FQNEAQ (reference sequence). The CDR3 sequence: CASSLRSGRRGVTEAFF. The CDR3 nucleotides are TGTGCCAGCAGTTTAAGATCGGGGAGGAGAGGGGTCACTGAAGCTTTCTTT.

The chain combines TRBV27 with TRBJ2-3, with 14 nucleotides matching TRBD2. CDR3 length equals 17 residues. Germline V CDR1 and CDR2: MNHEY, SMNVEV (reference sequence). V lost 5 bases to trimming and J lost 1 base; unmatched junction nucleotides: 5. The CDR3 here is CASSLRTSGRRTDTQYF. CDR3 bases: TGTGCCAGCAGTCTCAGGACTAGCGGGAGGCGCACAGATACGCAGTATTTT.

The chain uses TRBV7-2 and TRBJ2-1; 9 bases match TRBD1. The CDR3 has 15 amino acids. Trimming cost V 6 bases and J 3 bases; bases outside gene matches: 6. CDR1 is SGHTA, CDR2 FQGNSA, per germline. The chain's CDR3 is CASRPPGQGYNEQFF. The CDR3 DNA sequence: TGTGCCAGCAGGCCTCCGGGACAGGGCTACAATGAGCAGTTCTTC.

This chain links TRBV9 with TRBJ1-1, with D tentatively TRBD1 (6 bases). Trimming pared 3 bases from V and 5 bases from J, leaving 8 bases between. The CDR3 sequence is 12 residues long. Germline CDR1 and CDR2: SGDLS and YYNGEE. CDR3 region: CASSAQGTEAFF. CDR3 bases: TGTGCCAGCAGCGCGCAGGGGACTGAAGCTTTCTTT.

CDR3 DNA sequence: TGTGCCAGCAGCTCTGGGAGGGTTTTGGGCACAGATACGCAGTATTTT. Translating it yields CASSSGRVLGTDTQYF. V and J are TRBV11-2 and TRBJ2-3; 7 positions agree with TRBD2. CDR1 is SGHAT and CDR2 is FQNNGV in the germline V gene. The V gene end was trimmed by 4 bases and the J gene end by 1 base; junction bases not matched to a gene: 8. The CDR3 length is 16 residues.

V is TRBV5-4 and J is TRBJ2-1; 13 bases fit TRBD2. This CDR3 region has 15 residues. With 10 bases clipped from V and 5 bases from J, the junction kept 9 bases outside the gene matches. Germline V lookup: CDR1 SGHNT, CDR2 YYREEE (reference sequence). CDR3 in amino acids: CAGSQLAGGDNEQFF. The CDR3 DNA follows: TGTGCCGGATCACAACTAGCGGGAGGGGACAATGAGCAGTTCTTC.

As DNA, the CDR3 is TGCGCCAGCAGCTTGGGAAGCGGTCTCTCGTACGAGCAGTACTTC. Translation: CASSLGSGLSYEQYF. The chain employs TRBV5-1 and TRBJ2-7, with a possible D match to TRBD2 (5 bases). Trimming left V 0 bases short and J 4 bases short, with 14 bases between. The germline CDR1 and CDR2 sequences are SGHRS and YFSETQ. This CDR3 is built from 15 residues.